This T cell receptor beta chain was observed in a study of cytomegalovirus exposure and HLA in healthy donors. Study observations and caveats: Analyses of presence and absence presupposed an approximately uniform sequencing depth across donors. Of the V segments, some could not be distinguished, including TRBV6-2 and TRBV6-3, and were excluded.

This PCR relied on a set of 60 Vbeta primers and 13 Jbeta primers. Assay: immunoSEQ multiplex PCR; the TCRdb copy retains only in-frame clones and omits some. This sample has over 130,000 clones; about three fifths occur once, and the top ten carry approximately 7%. The CDR3 consists of 14 residues. Germline values: CDR1 SGHRS, CDR2 YFSETQ. V gave up 0 bases and J gave up 3 bases; unmatched junction bases: 1. This clone occurred a few times. Its antigen is as yet unknown. The chain employs TRBV5-1 and TRBJ2-7; TRBD2 matches 9 bases. The source material was PBMCs. This sequence originates from a woman in her sixties in good health and CMV-seropositive. CDR3 region: CASSLASGNYEQYF. CDR3 sequence (DNA): TGCGCCAGCAGCTTGGCTAGCGGGAACTACGAGCAGTACTTC.